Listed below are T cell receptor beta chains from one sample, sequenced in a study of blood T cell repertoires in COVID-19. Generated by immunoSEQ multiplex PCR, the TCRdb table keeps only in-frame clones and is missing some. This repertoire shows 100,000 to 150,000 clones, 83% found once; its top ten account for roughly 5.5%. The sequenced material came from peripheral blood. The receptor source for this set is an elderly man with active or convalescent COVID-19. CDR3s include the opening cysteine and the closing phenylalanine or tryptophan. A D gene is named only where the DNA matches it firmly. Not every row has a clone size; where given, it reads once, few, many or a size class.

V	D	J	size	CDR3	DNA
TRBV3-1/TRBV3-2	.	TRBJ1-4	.	CASSQVRVATNEKLFF	TGTGCCAGCAGCCAGGTTCGGGTTGCAACTAATGAAAAACTGTTTTTT
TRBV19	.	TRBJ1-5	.	CASSPGAGSNQPQHF	TGTGCCAGTAGCCCAGGGGCAGGGAGCAATCAGCCCCAGCATTTT
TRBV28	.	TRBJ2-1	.	CASSFWGTHNEQFF	TGTGCCAGCAGTTTTTGGGGGACTCACAATGAGCAGTTCTTC
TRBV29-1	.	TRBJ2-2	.	CSGTQVPGELFF	TGCAGCGGGACACAGGTCCCCGGGGAGCTGTTTTTT
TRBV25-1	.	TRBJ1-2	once	CASRTGSGNGYGYTF	TGTGCCAGCAGAACAGGCTCAGGGAATGGGTATGGCTACACCTTC
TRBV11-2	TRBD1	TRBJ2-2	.	CASRPTGTGNTGELFF	TGTGCCAGCAGGCCGACCGGGACAGGAAACACCGGGGAGCTGTTTTTT
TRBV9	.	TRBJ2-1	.	CASSVGRSQFF	TGTGCCAGCAGCGTAGGGCGGTCGCAGTTCTTC
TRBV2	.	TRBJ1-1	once	CASRDAGQLTEAFF	TGTGCCAGCAGGGACGCGGGGCAGCTAACTGAAGCTTTCTTT
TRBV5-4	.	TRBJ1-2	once	CASSLPEDYGYTF	TGTGCCAGCAGCTTGCCCGAGGACTATGGCTACACCTTC
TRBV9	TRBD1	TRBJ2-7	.	CASSAGQGDYEQYF	TGTGCCAGCAGCGCGGGACAGGGAGACTACGAGCAGTACTTC
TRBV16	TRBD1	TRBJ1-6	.	CASSQTGNNSPLHF	TGTGCCAGCAGCCAGACAGGGAATAATTCACCCCTCCACTTT
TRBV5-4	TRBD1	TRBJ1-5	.	CASSSQGAGQPQHF	TGTGCCAGCAGCTCACAGGGGGCCGGTCAGCCCCAGCATTTT
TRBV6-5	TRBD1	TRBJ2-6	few	CASKQGFGANVLTF	TGTGCCAGCAAACAGGGGTTCGGGGCCAACGTCCTGACTTTC
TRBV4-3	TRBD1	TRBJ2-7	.	CASSINRGPYEQYF	TGCGCCAGCAGTATAAACAGGGGCCCCTACGAGCAGTACTTC
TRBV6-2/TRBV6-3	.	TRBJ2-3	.	CASSFINTDTQYF	TGTGCCAGCAGTTTCATCAACACAGATACGCAGTATTTT
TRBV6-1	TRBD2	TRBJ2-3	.	CASSETSSGDDTQYF	TGTGCCAGCAGTGAGACTAGCTCTGGGGACGATACGCAGTATTTT
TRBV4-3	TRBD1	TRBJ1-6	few	CASSSERQGAINNSPLHF	TGCGCCAGCAGTTCAGAGAGACAGGGGGCAATCAATAATTCACCCCTCCACTTT
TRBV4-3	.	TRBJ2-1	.	CASSQGRGNEQFF	TGCGCCAGCAGCCAAGGGCGAGGCAATGAGCAGTTCTTC
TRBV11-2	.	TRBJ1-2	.	CASSLGSGHGYTF	TGTGCCAGCAGCTTAGGATCAGGGCATGGCTACACCTTC
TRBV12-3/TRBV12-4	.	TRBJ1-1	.	CASSLSYVSSAFF	TGTGCCAGCAGTCTCAGTTACGTAAGTTCGGCTTTCTTT
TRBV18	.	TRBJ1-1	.	CASSLSRETEAFF	TGTGCCAGCTCGCTATCCCGAGAGACTGAAGCTTTCTTT
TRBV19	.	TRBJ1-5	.	CASSMNRADQPQHF	TGTGCCAGTAGTATGAACAGGGCCGATCAGCCCCAGCATTTT
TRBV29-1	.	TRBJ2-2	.	CSVLVPDTGELFF	TGCAGCGTCCTGGTTCCGGACACCGGGGAGCTGTTTTTT